The 26 T cell receptor beta chains reported below all come from one sample, sequenced in a study of cytomegalovirus exposure and HLA in healthy donors. The study ran its PCR with 60 Vbeta and 13 Jbeta primers. Using immunoSEQ multiplex PCR, the repertoire was profiled, and TCRdb retains in-frame clones only, with some absent. The sample has some 150,000 clones, roughly 89% seen once. The sequenced sample was PBMCs. Receptors were obtained from a woman aged 25 to 39 in good health and CMV-seronegative.

V and J are TRBV9 and TRBJ2-3; perhaps TRBD2 as D (6 bases). CDR1 is SGDLS and CDR2 is YYNGEE in the germline V gene. This CDR3 is 15 amino acids long. The ends were cut back, 0 bases at V and 5 bases at J, with 13 bases in the middle. The CDR3 region is CASSVGGSGLDTQYF. DNA for the CDR3: TGTGCCAGCAGCGTAGGAGGTAGCGGCTTAGATACGCAGTATTTT.

The sample holds a few counts of this clone. The chain recombines TRBV7-2 with TRBJ2-7; possible D gene TRBD1, 6 bases. V lost 5 bases, J lost 6 bases, and 20 bases lay in between. The CDR3 sequence is 15 residues long. In germline, CDR1 is SGHTA, CDR2 FQGNSA. CDR3 protein: CASSPQGFPFGEQYF. The CDR3 DNA reads TGTGCCAGCAGCCCCCAGGGGTTCCCCTTTGGCGAGCAGTACTTC.

The genes are TRBV10-3 and TRBJ2-3; 13 bases align to TRBD2. The length of the CDR3 is 17 residues. J was trimmed by 3 bases and V by 3 bases; bases with no gene match: 6. Germline-derived CDR1 and CDR2 are ENHRY and SYGVKD. CDR3 sequence: CAISDSWTSGGTDTQYF. Here the CDR3 DNA reads TGTGCCATCAGTGATAGTTGGACTAGCGGGGGAACAGATACGCAGTATTTT.

The chain recombines TRBV5-6 with TRBJ2-3, with no clear D. Trimming removed 0 bases from V and 2 bases from J, with 7 bases in between. The CDR3 loop spans 14 amino acids. Germline V gives CDR1 SGHDT, CDR2 YYEEEE. The CDR3: CASSLAGDTDTQYF. DNA of the CDR3: TGTGCCAGCAGCTTGGCCGGTGACACAGATACGCAGTATTTT.

V is TRBV19 and J is TRBJ2-7, with no clear D. The CDR3 has 15 residues. V lost 6 bases and J lost 5, with 20 bases in between. Germline lookup yields CDR1 LNHDA and CDR2 SQIVND (reference sequence). This chain's CDR3 is CASSATPPFLNEQYF. The CDR3 DNA reads TGTGCCAGTAGCGCCACCCCCCCTTTTCTAAACGAGCAGTACTTC.

This rearrangement joins TRBV7-6 to TRBJ2-7; D possibly corresponds to TRBD2 (8 bases). The V end lost 2 bases, the J end lost 5 bases, and 19 bases lay between the germline ends. The CDR3 contains 16 residues. Germline V lookup: CDR1 SGHVS, CDR2 FNYEAQ. CDR3 residues: CASSLNPGRGLDEQYF. CDR3 sequence (DNA): TGTGCCAGCAGCTTAAACCCCGGGAGGGGGCTTGACGAGCAGTACTTC.

This clone was seen only a few times. The genes are TRBV5-6 and TRBJ2-7, with 7 nucleotides matching TRBD1. Unmatched junction bases numbered 9, after V lost 5 bases and J lost 4 bases. Germline V gene data show CDR1 as SGHDT and CDR2 as YYEEEE. The CDR3 loop spans 14 amino acids. The CDR3 DNA sequence: TGTGCCAGCAGTACCACAGGACAGGAGTACGAGCAGTACTTC. The encoded protein is CASSTTGQEYEQYF.

This rearrangement joins TRBV6-5 to TRBJ2-7; D possibly corresponds to TRBD1 (6 bases). The CDR3 has 14 amino acids. Trimming cost V 2 bases and J 0 bases, with 8 bases left between them. The germline V gene encodes CDR1 MNHEY and CDR2 SVGAGI. CDR3 nucleotides: TGTGCCAGCAGTTACCGGGACAACTCCTACGAGCAGTACTTC. It yields the protein CASSYRDNSYEQYF.

This rearrangement joins TRBV6-1 to TRBJ2-7, with D possibly matching TRBD2 (5 bases). The V end was cut by 7 bases, the J end by 0 bases, with 16 bases between. From germline, CDR1 is MNHNS and CDR2 SASEGT. The CDR3 covers 15 residues. CDR3 bases: TGTGCCAGCAAGGCCAACAGACTAACCTCCTACGAGCAGTACTTC. Amino acids: CASKANRLTSYEQYF.

J is TRBJ1-1 and V is TRBV28; D perhaps matches TRBD1 (6 bases). Looked up from germline, CDR1 is MDHEN and CDR2 is SYDVKM. CDR3 length: 15 amino acids. The V and J ends lost 4 bases and 7 bases respectively, with 19 bases between them. The CDR3 spells CASSYEIQGLREAFF. CDR3 bases: TGTGCCAGCAGTTACGAGATACAGGGACTACGTGAAGCTTTCTTT. The whole variable domain, filled in from reference TRBV28 and TRBJ1-1, reads DVKVTQSSRYLVKRTGEKVFLECVQDMDHENMFWYRQDPGLGLRLIYFSYDVKMKEKGDIPEGYSVSREKKERFSLILESASTNQTSMYLCASSYEIQGLREAFFGQGTRLTVV.

This clone was seen just once. The chain carries TRBV7-9 and TRBJ2-7, with D tentatively TRBD2 (6 bases). CDR3 length equals 15 residues. The germline V gene has CDR1 SEHNR and CDR2 FQNEAQ (reference sequence). The V and J ends lost 5 bases and 5 bases respectively, with 19 bases between them. The chain's CDR3 is CASSPGWGGLDEQYF. CDR3 DNA: TGTGCCAGCAGCCCGGGGTGGGGAGGATTAGACGAGCAGTACTTC.

This chain uses TRBV10-3 with TRBJ1-6, with no clear D. Germline lookup yields CDR1 ENHRY and CDR2 SYGVKD. Trimming left V 2 bases short and J 7 bases short, with 9 bases between. The CDR3 length is 14 residues. CDR3: CAISEVWENSPLHF. DNA for the CDR3: TGTGCCATCAGTGAGGTATGGGAGAATTCACCCCTCCACTTT.

The V call is TRBV28, the J call TRBJ1-4; possible D gene TRBD1, 6 bases. From germline, CDR1 is MDHEN and CDR2 SYDVKM. CDR3 length: 16 amino acids. The germline V and J ends were trimmed by 6 bases and 3 bases, with 17 bases remaining between them. DNA for the CDR3: TGTGCCAGCAGACCACAGGGTCTAATTCCTAATGAAAAACTGTTTTTT. Its protein is CASRPQGLIPNEKLFF.

The rearrangement links TRBV28 to TRBJ2-7, with 10 bases lining up with TRBD2. Germline CDR1 MDHEN, CDR2 SYDVKM. Germline trimming cut 6 bases from V and 7 bases from J; bases unmatched to any gene: 12. The CDR3 consists of 15 residues. The CDR3 sequence: CASSPRLAGSWEQYF. The CDR3 DNA follows: TGTGCCAGCAGCCCAAGACTAGCGGGTAGCTGGGAGCAGTACTTC. Filled out from reference TRBV28 and TRBJ2-7, the complete variable domain reads DVKVTQSSRYLVKRTGEKVFLECVQDMDHENMFWYRQDPGLGLRLIYFSYDVKMKEKGDIPEGYSVSREKKERFSLILESASTNQTSMYLCASSPRLAGSWEQYFGPGTRLTVT.

The chain recombines TRBV19 with TRBJ2-1, with 9 bases that match TRBD1. CDR3 length equals 13 residues. Trimming at V came to 8 bases and at J to 3 bases, leaving 2 bases not matched to a gene. Germline V CDR1 and CDR2: LNHDA, SQIVND (reference sequence). The CDR3 protein is CASSTGGYNEQFF. The CDR3 DNA reads as TGTGCCAGTTCGACAGGGGGCTACAATGAGCAGTTCTTC.

The rearrangement links TRBV7-8 to TRBJ1-5, with D possibly TRBD1 on 6 matching bases. Germline CDR1 reads SGHVS; CDR2 reads FQNEAQ. Between the trimmed V and J ends, which lost 2 bases and 4 bases, there was a span of 9 bases. The CDR3 covers 14 residues. The CDR3 DNA reads TGTGCCAGCAGCTTACATCAGGGGAATCAGCCCCAGCATTTT. This gives the protein CASSLHQGNQPQHF.

This chain links TRBV19 with TRBJ2-1, with 7 bases matching TRBD2. The germline gives CDR1 LNHDA, CDR2 SQIVND (reference sequence). V lost 3 bases and J lost 3; bases outside the gene matches: 5. The CDR3 totals 15 residues. The CDR3 DNA reads as TGTGCCAGTAGTATCCGACTAGCTGGCTACAATGAGCAGTTCTTC. It is translated as CASSIRLAGYNEQFF.

V gene TRBV5-1 combines with J gene TRBJ2-5; unclear D gene. The DNA end lines up better with TRBJ2-7; the J call may be wrong. CDR1 SGHRS and CDR2 YFSETQ come from the germline V gene. The CDR3 spans 14 residues. CDR3 DNA sequence: TGCGCCAGCGCCGTGGCGGAAAGCTCCTACGAGCAGTACTTC. Protein product: CASAVAESSYEQYF.

The chain employs TRBV27 and TRBJ2-1; 7 bases are shared with TRBD1. This CDR3 is built from 13 residues. With 5 bases clipped from V and 7 bases from J, the junction kept 5 bases outside the gene matches. Germline CDR1 and CDR2: MNHEY and SMNVEV (reference sequence). CDR3 amino acids: CASSTGVRNEQFF. The CDR3 coding sequence is TGTGCCAGCAGTACAGGGGTTAGGAATGAGCAGTTCTTC.

About this clone: One end of the junction fails to match germline, which may point to a read error. The V call is TRBV7-7, the J call TRBJ2-1; TRBD2 aligns across 11 bases. Germline-derived CDR1 and CDR2 are SSHAT and FNYEAQ (reference sequence). CDR3 length: 15 amino acids. The CDR3 DNA reads as TGTGCTAGCAGCCAGGGACTAGCGGATGGGAATGAGCAGTTCTTC. The encoded protein is CASSQGLADGNEQFF. Full variable domain (remainder filled in from reference TRBV7-7 and TRBJ2-1): GAGVSQSPRYKVTKRGQDVTLRCDPISSHATLYWYQQALGQGPEFLTYFNYEAQPDKSGLPSDRFSAERPEGSISTLTIQRTEQRDSAMYRCASSQGLADGNEQFFGPGTRLTVL.

The rearrangement uses TRBV6-1 and TRBJ2-3; D might be TRBD2 (6 bases). V lost 6 bases to trimming and J lost 1 base, with 11 bases between them. CDR1 is MNHNS and CDR2 is SASEGT in the germline V gene. The CDR3 sequence is 14 residues long. The CDR3 here is CASSAGPRTDTQYF. The DNA for the CDR3 is TGTGCCAGCAGCGCGGGACCGCGCACAGATACGCAGTATTTT.

The chain recombines TRBV11-3 with TRBJ2-1, with 10 bases aligning to TRBD1. The CDR3 extends over 16 amino acids. The trim removed 5 bases at V and 3 bases at J, leaving 7 bases unmatched. Germline V gene data show CDR1 as SGHNT and CDR2 as YENEEA. CDR3 nucleotide sequence: TGTGCCAGCAGCAAGACCGGGACAGGGGTCTACAATGAGCAGTTCTTC. Its translation is CASSKTGTGVYNEQFF.

This clone was detected once. The gene calls are TRBV7-8 and TRBJ1-1; a possible D gene is TRBD1 (6 bases). Trimming removed 4 bases from V and 10 bases from J, with 25 bases in between. The germline V gene encodes CDR1 SGHVS and CDR2 FQNEAQ. The CDR3 is 16 residues long. CDR3 loop: CASSSSIRQDRIGAFF. In DNA, the CDR3 is TGTGCCAGCAGCTCCTCCATCAGACAGGACCGGATCGGAGCTTTCTTT.

The chain couples TRBV19 to TRBJ1-3; D call uncertain. The germline V and J ends were trimmed by 6 bases and 0 bases, with 18 bases remaining between them. CDR1 and CDR2 (germline): LNHDA, SQIVND (reference sequence). The CDR3 consists of 17 residues. The CDR3 protein is CASSLPRRSSSGNTIYF. The CDR3 nucleotides are TGTGCCAGTAGCCTCCCGCGGCGGTCGAGCTCTGGAAACACCATATATTTT.

The rearrangement joins TRBV7-2 to TRBJ2-5, with a possible D match to TRBD2 (6 bases). The CDR3 runs to 15 residues. Germline V lookup: CDR1 SGHTA, CDR2 FQGNSA. Trimming shortened V by 1 base and J by 4 bases, and 13 bases separated the two germline ends. The CDR3 region is CASSLGAGSPETQYF. Written as DNA, the CDR3 is TGTGCCAGCAGCTTAGGGGCGGGGTCCCCAGAGACCCAGTACTTC.

This rearrangement joins TRBV5-4 to TRBJ1-1, with TRBD1 identical over 9 bases. Germline CDR1 reads SGHNT; CDR2 reads YYREEE (reference sequence). There are 15 residues in the CDR3. J gave up 4 bases and V 0 bases, and 4 bases lay outside the gene matches. In nucleotides, the CDR3 is TGTGCCAGCAGCTTGGGTGGACAGGGGTTCACTGAAGCTTTCTTT. This gives the protein CASSLGGQGFTEAFF. Together with reference TRBV5-4 and TRBJ1-1, the CDR3 gives the full variable domain: ETGVTQSPTHLIKTRGQQVTLRCSSQSGHNTVSWYQQALGQGPQFIFQYYREEENGRGNFPPRFSGLQFPNYSSELNVNALELDDSALYLCASSLGGQGFTEAFFGQGTRLTVV.